One and the same sample provided the 29 T cell receptor beta chains below, sequenced in a study of blood T cell repertoires in COVID-19. Only in-frame clones appear in the TCRdb table, and some are missing; sequencing was by immunoSEQ multiplex PCR. Counted here are under 300,000 clones, roughly 84% occurring once; the ten biggest clones make up less than 2%. The sequenced sample was peripheral blood. These receptors all stem from a woman aged 40-49 years who had recovered from COVID-19.

The chain recombines TRBV28 with TRBJ1-2, with D maybe TRBD1 (6 bases). CDR1 is MDHEN and CDR2 is SYDVKM in the germline V gene. V lost 7 bases, J lost 8 bases, and 23 bases lay in between. This CDR3 is 15 amino acids long. The CDR3 spells CASKPRGDRRGGYTF. For the CDR3, the DNA is TGTGCCAGCAAACCCAGGGGCGACCGACGAGGCGGCTACACCTTC.

V and J are TRBV27 and TRBJ1-6; 10 positions agree with TRBD1. This CDR3 has 17 amino acids. The junction had 7 bases not matched to a gene; V was cut back by 6 bases and J by 2 bases. Germline V gene sequence: CDR1 MNHEY, CDR2 SMNVEV (reference sequence). This CDR3 reads CASSPGTGVTYNSPLHF. CDR3 DNA: TGTGCCAGCAGCCCCGGGACAGGGGTAACCTATAATTCACCCCTCCACTTT.

The V and J genes are TRBV5-6 and TRBJ1-6, with unresolved D. Germline V CDR1 and CDR2: SGHDT, YYEEEE. This CDR3 has 14 amino acids. V lost 0 bases and J lost 9, with 10 bases in between. The CDR3 loop is CASSLDFSGSPLHF. CDR3 bases: TGTGCCAGCAGCTTGGACTTCTCGGGTTCACCCCTCCACTTT.

V gene TRBV3-1 (or the pseudogene TRBV3-2) combines with J gene TRBJ2-3, with a tentative D call TRBD2 (5 bases). V was pared by 5 bases and J by 10 bases, with 13 bases between. The CDR3 length is 12 residues. Looked up from germline, CDR1 is LGHDT and CDR2 is YNNKEL (reference sequence). Here the CDR3 DNA reads TGTGCCAGCAGCTATACACCCGGGGCGCAGTATTTT. Encoded protein: CASSYTPGAQYF.

CDR3 protein: CASSLGWSSGNTIYF. The CDR3 nucleotides are TGTGCCAGCAGTCTAGGTTGGAGCTCTGGAAACACCATATATTTT. The chain carries TRBV27 and TRBJ1-3; no clear D. Trimming removed 5 bases from V and 0 bases from J, with 11 bases in between. The CDR3 is 15 residues long. Germline V gene lookup returns CDR1 MNHEY and CDR2 SMNVEV (reference sequence).

CDR3 loop: CASSFGLAGTDTQYF. In DNA form, the CDR3 reads TGTGCCAGCAGCTTTGGACTAGCGGGGACAGATACGCAGTATTTT. The rearrangement links TRBV7-9 to TRBJ2-3; 12 positions agree with TRBD2. With V trimmed by 3 bases and J by 3 bases, 1 base remained unmatched. Germline-derived CDR1 and CDR2 are SEHNR and FQNEAQ (reference sequence). The CDR3 length is 15 residues.

The chain couples TRBV28 to TRBJ1-2, with no clear D. The germline V and J ends were trimmed by 7 bases and 0 bases, with 15 bases remaining between them. Germline assignment: CDR1 MDHEN and CDR2 SYDVKM. The CDR3 loop spans 15 amino acids. For the CDR3, the DNA is TGTGCCAGCACCTCTCGCACGATAGCTAACTATGGCTACACCTTC. It is translated as CASTSRTIANYGYTF.

This rearrangement joins TRBV20-1 to TRBJ1-2; D uncertain. The germline V gene has CDR1 DFQATT and CDR2 SNEGSKA (reference sequence). Trimming removed 6 bases at V and 7 bases at J, with 12 bases between. The CDR3 consists of 11 residues. The CDR3 region is CSARIRIGYTF. The CDR3 nucleotides are TGCAGTGCCAGGATTAGAATTGGCTACACCTTC.

The chain joins TRBV7-7 to TRBJ2-7; D may be TRBD1 (6 bases). The length of the CDR3 is 15 residues. CDR1 and CDR2 (germline): SSHAT, FNYEAQ (reference sequence). The V gene lost 2 bases and the J gene lost 5 bases, with 16 bases spanning the gap. CDR3 sequence: CASSLQGKVSHEQYF. CDR3 in DNA: TGTGCCAGCAGCTTACAGGGGAAGGTAAGCCACGAGCAGTACTTC.

CDR3 bases: TGTGCCAGCACCTCTTCCGGTCGTGAAGCTTTCTTT. The encoded protein is CASTSSGREAFF. The chain has TRBV28 and TRBJ1-1, with D unclear. The CDR3 has 12 amino acids. V lost 7 bases to trimming and J lost 7 bases, with 13 bases between them. The germline CDR1 and CDR2 sequences are MDHEN and SYDVKM.

This chain uses TRBV28 with TRBJ1-6, with 7 positions matching TRBD1. Germline values: CDR1 MDHEN, CDR2 SYDVKM. CDR3 length: 16 residues. The V gene end was trimmed by 3 bases and the J gene end by 10 bases; junction bases not matched to a gene: 12. As DNA, the CDR3 is TGTGCCAGCAGTTTGGGGAGACAGGGACGGCGGTCACCCCTCCACTTT. Amino acids: CASSLGRQGRRSPLHF.

The gene calls are TRBV5-1 and TRBJ2-1; 13 bases line up with TRBD2. The germline V gene encodes CDR1 SGHRS and CDR2 YFSETQ. This CDR3 has 15 residues. The junction had 2 bases not matched to a gene; V was cut back by 4 bases and J by 4 bases. In DNA, the CDR3 is TGCGCCAGCAGCCAACTAGCGGGGGGGTACAATGAGCAGTTCTTC. Residues: CASSQLAGGYNEQFF.

The CDR3 nucleotides read TGCGCCAGCAGCTTCGTGGACAGCGGAGTCTACGAGCAGTACTTC. It specifies CASSFVDSGVYEQYF. The chain joins TRBV5-1 to TRBJ2-7, with D possibly being TRBD1 (6 bases). The CDR3 consists of 15 residues. From germline, CDR1 is SGHRS and CDR2 YFSETQ. V was pared by 2 bases and J by 3 bases, with 15 bases between.

The chain carries TRBV3-1 (or the pseudogene TRBV3-2) and TRBJ2-1, with 7 bases that match TRBD2. The CDR3 covers 13 residues. V lost 1 base, J lost 12 bases, and 6 bases stayed unmatched. Germline V gene lookup returns CDR1 LGHDT and CDR2 YNNKEL (reference sequence). This CDR3 reads CASSQADSGGQFF. As DNA, the CDR3 is TGTGCCAGCAGCCAAGCGGACTCGGGGGGGCAGTTCTTC.

This clone showed up just once. The gene calls are TRBV7-9 and TRBJ1-4; D gene unclear. V was clipped by 4 bases and J by 2 bases, with 14 bases between them. Germline V CDR1 and CDR2: SEHNR, FQNEAQ (reference sequence). This CDR3 is built from 16 residues. Written as DNA, the CDR3 is TGTGCCAGCAGCTCAATTCGAGGTAGCACTAATGAAAAACTGTTTTTT. It specifies CASSSIRGSTNEKLFF.

This chain links TRBV5-5 with TRBJ2-1, with 14 bases aligning to TRBD2. CDR1 is SGHKS, CDR2 YYEKEE, per germline (reference sequence). V lost 5 bases and J lost 9; bases outside the gene matches: 10. This CDR3 comprises 16 residues. For the CDR3, the DNA is TGTGCCAGCAGTTTATTGGGACTAGCGGGGGTGAGTGAGCAGTTCTTC. It yields the protein CASSLLGLAGVSEQFF.

The gene calls are TRBV3-1 (or the pseudogene TRBV3-2) and TRBJ1-2, with TRBD1 as a possible D gene (5 bases). Trimming stripped 3 bases from V and 4 bases from J, with 12 bases between. CDR3 length: 14 amino acids. Germline loops: CDR1 LGHDT, CDR2 YNNKEL (reference sequence). The CDR3 sequence is CASSQGGLGYGYTF. In nucleotides, the CDR3 is TGTGCCAGCAGCCAGGGGGGTCTAGGCTATGGCTACACCTTC.

The chain uses TRBV15 and TRBJ1-4; D perhaps matches TRBD1 (5 bases). CDR1 is LNHNV, CDR2 YYDKDF, per germline (reference sequence). The CDR3 extends over 15 amino acids. V was shortened by 2 bases and J by 7 bases, with 14 bases between the two germline ends. The CDR3 region has the DNA TGTGCCACCAGCAGATCCCAGGGAGGAGGTGAAAAACTGTTTTTT. Its translation: CATSRSQGGGEKLFF.

This clone was picked up one time. The chain is built from TRBV27 and TRBJ2-5, with D perhaps matching TRBD2 (5 bases). Germline CDR1 is MNHEY and CDR2 is SMNVEV (reference sequence). The CDR3 is made up of 14 amino acids. Deletions cut 3 bases from V and 2 bases from J, with 10 bases between. Here the CDR3 DNA reads TGTGCCAGCAGTTTTCAACAGCGGCAAGAGACCCAGTACTTC. Amino acid sequence: CASSFQQRQETQYF.

This clone was counted only a few times. The chain links TRBV11-3 to TRBJ2-4; D remains unclear. V gave up 5 bases and J gave up 7 bases, with 9 bases separating them. From germline, CDR1 is SGHNT and CDR2 YENEEA. This CDR3 spans 12 amino acids. The DNA of the CDR3 is TGTGCCAGCAGCCCAGTTAATAACATTCAGTACTTC. This translates into CASSPVNNIQYF.

V gene TRBV27 combines with J gene TRBJ2-2; TRBD2 agrees at 8 bases. V gave up 5 bases and J gave up 5 bases; unmatched junction bases: 10. Germline CDR1 is MNHEY and CDR2 is SMNVEV (reference sequence). The CDR3 length is 16 residues. CDR3: CASSPWRGASTGELFF. DNA for the CDR3: TGTGCCAGCAGTCCTTGGCGGGGGGCCTCTACCGGGGAGCTGTTTTTT.

The chain uses TRBV5-4 and TRBJ1-4; TRBD1 aligns across 8 bases. V was clipped by 2 bases and J by 5 bases; unmatched bases: 2. The CDR3 is made up of 14 amino acids. Germline-derived CDR1 and CDR2 are SGHNT and YYREEE (reference sequence). DNA for the CDR3: TGTGCCAGCAGCTTAAGGACAGGGAATGAAAAACTGTTTTTT. The encoded protein is CASSLRTGNEKLFF.

This chain connects TRBV30 to TRBJ1-5; 9 bases are a match to TRBD1. J gave up 3 bases and V 1 base, and 4 bases lay outside the gene matches. The CDR3 consists of 15 residues. The germline gives CDR1 GTSNPN, CDR2 SVGIG (reference sequence). The CDR3 DNA reads TGTGCCTGGAGTGCCTGGACAGGGGACAATCAGCCCCAGCATTTT. Amino acid sequence: CAWSAWTGDNQPQHF.

The genes are TRBV15 and TRBJ2-5; TRBD1 agrees at 7 bases. CDR1 is LNHNV, CDR2 YYDKDF, per germline (reference sequence). The CDR3 consists of 17 residues. The ends lost 1 base at V and 5 bases at J; junction bases unmatched: 13. The CDR3 DNA sequence: TGTGCCACCAGCAGAGCAAAACCGGGACAGAATTGGGAGACCCAGTACTTC. This sequence encodes CATSRAKPGQNWETQYF.

This clone was seen a single time. The rearrangement uses TRBV30 and TRBJ1-5, with D perhaps matching TRBD1 (5 bases). The V end lost 2 bases, the J end lost 5 bases, and 10 bases lay between the germline ends. CDR1 is GTSNPN, CDR2 SVGIG, per germline (reference sequence). The CDR3 runs to 13 residues. The CDR3: CAWSPQGDQPQHF. DNA for the CDR3: TGTGCCTGGAGTCCCCAAGGGGATCAGCCCCAGCATTTT.

The rearrangement uses TRBV6-6 and TRBJ1-1, with a tentative D call TRBD1 (5 bases). Trimming pared 7 bases from V and 6 bases from J, leaving 15 bases between. Germline CDR1 and CDR2: MNHNY and SVGAGI (reference sequence). This CDR3 comprises 13 residues. Here the CDR3 reads CASNLGSGAEAFF. CDR3 coding DNA: TGTGCCAGCAACCTAGGTTCGGGGGCTGAAGCTTTCTTT.

The rearrangement links TRBV7-9 to TRBJ2-7; D is perhaps TRBD1 (6 bases). V lost 1 base and J 5 bases, leaving 15 bases between the germline ends. The CDR3 is 15 amino acids. Germline loops: CDR1 SEHNR, CDR2 FQNEAQ (reference sequence). The CDR3 sequence is CASSLGAGADHEQYF. The CDR3 nucleotides are TGTGCCAGCAGCTTAGGGGCAGGGGCGGATCACGAGCAGTACTTC.

This clone appeared once. CDR3: CASCYNTGELFF. CDR3 DNA sequence: TGTGCCAGCTGCTATAACACCGGGGAGCTGTTTTTT. This rearrangement joins TRBV6-5 to TRBJ2-2; the D is unclear. Trimming shortened V by 8 bases and J by 2 bases, and 6 bases separated the two germline ends. The CDR3 consists of 12 residues. Germline loops: CDR1 MNHEY, CDR2 SVGAGI.

DNA of the CDR3: TGCGCCAGCAGCTTGGAACAGAGCTTACCCTACGAGCAGTACTTC. As protein: CASSLEQSLPYEQYF. The rearrangement joins TRBV5-1 to TRBJ2-7; D is unclear. V was cut by 0 bases and J by 2 bases, with 12 bases left in between. CDR3 length: 15 residues. The V gene's germline CDR1 is SGHRS and CDR2 YFSETQ.